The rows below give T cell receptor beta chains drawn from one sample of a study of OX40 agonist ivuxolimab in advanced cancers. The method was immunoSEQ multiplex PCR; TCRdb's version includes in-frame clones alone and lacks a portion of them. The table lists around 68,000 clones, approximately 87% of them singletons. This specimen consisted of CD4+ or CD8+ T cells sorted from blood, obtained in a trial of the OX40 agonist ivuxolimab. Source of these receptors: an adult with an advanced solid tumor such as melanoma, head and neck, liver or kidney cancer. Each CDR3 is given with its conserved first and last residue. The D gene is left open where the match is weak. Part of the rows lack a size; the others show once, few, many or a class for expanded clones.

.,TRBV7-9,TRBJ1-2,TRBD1,TGTGCCAGCAGCCCAGACCAGGGGGCTGGCTACACCTTC,CASSPDQGAGYTF
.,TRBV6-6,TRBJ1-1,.,TGTGCCAGCAGTTCCTCCACCGGGAACACTGAAGCTTTCTTT,CASSSSTGNTEAFF
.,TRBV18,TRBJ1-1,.,TGTGCCAGCTCACCCCGGGGAGGTGTGAACACTGAAGCTTTCTTT,CASSPRGGVNTEAFF
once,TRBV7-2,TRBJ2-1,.,TGTGCCAGCAGCTTAGTAGCGGACACATACAATGAGCAGTTCTTC,CASSLVADTYNEQFF
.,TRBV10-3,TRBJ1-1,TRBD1,TGTGCCATCAGTACCTCCGGGACAGGGCCGGGAAGGACTGAAGCTTTCTTT,CAISTSGTGPGRTEAFF
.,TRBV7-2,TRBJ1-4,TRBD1,TGTGCCAGCAGCTTAGTAACAGGGGGCTTTGAAAAACTGTTTTTT,CASSLVTGGFEKLFF
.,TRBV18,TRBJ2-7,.,TGTGCCAGCTCACCCGAACCGACTAGTCACGAGCAGTACTTC,CASSPEPTSHEQYF
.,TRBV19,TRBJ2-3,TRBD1,TGTGCCAGTAGCTCCCATGCTCCAGACAGGGTGGGGGCAGATACGCAGTATTTT,CASSSHAPDRVGADTQYF
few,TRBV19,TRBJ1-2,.,TGTGCCAGAGGGACCCCCCGCTACACCTTC,CARGTPRYTF
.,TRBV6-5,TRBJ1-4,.,TGTGCCAGCACCCCTCTAACTGGGGGTGAAAAACTGTTTTTT,CASTPLTGGEKLFF
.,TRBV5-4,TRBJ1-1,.,TGTGCCAGCAGCTTGGGGGGCGCGAGAGGGGGAAACACTGAAGCTTTCTTT,CASSLGGARGGNTEAFF
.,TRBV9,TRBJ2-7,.,TGTGCCAGCAGCGTAGGGCCGACATACGAGCAGTACTTC,CASSVGPTYEQYF
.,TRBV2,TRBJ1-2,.,TGTGCCAGCAGTCATGACAGCTATGGCTACACCTTC,CASSHDSYGYTF
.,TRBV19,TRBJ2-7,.,TGTGCCAGTAGTATCCGAATTGGGTACGAGCAGTACTTC,CASSIRIGYEQYF